These T cell receptor beta chains were read from a single sample in a study of technical replicates of blood from a handful of donors. TCRdb's copy holds only in-frame clones and misses some; the assay was immunoSEQ multiplex PCR. Among about 81,000 clones listed, approximately 78% were seen once. Input material: PBMCs. All receptors derive from a human donor in good health. Some clones in this sample may be carry-over from other donors' samples. CDR3s include the opening cysteine and the closing phenylalanine or tryptophan. The order of the fields is CDR3 length, J gene, V gene, CDR3 protein.

CDR3 length: 16
J gene: TRBJ1-2
V gene: TRBV15
CDR3 protein: CATSTGTGRSNYGYTF

CDR3 length: 17
J gene: TRBJ2-6
V gene: TRBV7-8
CDR3 protein: CASSTGTGARGANVLTF

CDR3 length: 19
J gene: TRBJ2-7
V gene: TRBV2
CDR3 protein: CASSKQGALAGGSSYEQYF

CDR3 length: 14
J gene: TRBJ1-2
V gene: TRBV21-1
CDR3 protein: CASSKGQGKYGYTF

CDR3 length: 13
J gene: TRBJ1-1
V gene: TRBV2
CDR3 protein: CAGAGEGITEAFF

CDR3 length: 15
J gene: TRBJ2-7
V gene: TRBV2
CDR3 protein: CASSDSGYPSYEQYF

CDR3 length: 15
J gene: TRBJ1-4
V gene: TRBV25-1
CDR3 protein: CASSDPAGINEKLFF

CDR3 length: 12
J gene: TRBJ2-2
V gene: TRBV29-1
CDR3 protein: CSVVGATGELFF

CDR3 length: 15
J gene: TRBJ1-1
V gene: TRBV13
CDR3 protein: CASSLEGDSNTEAFF

CDR3 length: 16
J gene: TRBJ1-2
V gene: TRBV21-1
CDR3 protein: CASSKGPRCDRWGYTF

CDR3 length: 14
J gene: TRBJ2-1
V gene: TRBV10-2
CDR3 protein: CASSGGLAGYEQFF

CDR3 length: 17
J gene: TRBJ1-1
V gene: TRBV27
CDR3 protein: CASSFRTGARMNTEAFF

CDR3 length: 14
J gene: TRBJ2-7
V gene: TRBV19
CDR3 protein: CATSGQGGRGEQYF

CDR3 length: 13
J gene: TRBJ2-3
V gene: TRBV7-2
CDR3 protein: CASSLGTARTQYF

CDR3 length: 15
J gene: TRBJ2-1
V gene: TRBV7-2
CDR3 protein: CASSPGVSPYNEQFF

CDR3 length: 16
J gene: TRBJ2-3
V gene: TRBV5-1
CDR3 protein: CASSLAASGYTDTQYF

CDR3 length: 16
J gene: TRBJ2-2
V gene: TRBV15
CDR3 protein: CATSPLGLADTGELFF

CDR3 length: 14
J gene: TRBJ1-6
V gene: TRBV6-5
CDR3 protein: CASSSQEFASPLHF

CDR3 length: 14
J gene: TRBJ2-5
V gene: TRBV23-1
CDR3 protein: CASSQGRDRETQYF

CDR3 length: 16
J gene: TRBJ1-2
V gene: TRBV11-2
CDR3 protein: CASSFRTGGRGYGYTF

CDR3 length: 14
J gene: TRBJ2-7
V gene: TRBV7-9
CDR3 protein: CASSLVTGNYEQYF

CDR3 length: 13
J gene: TRBJ1-2
V gene: TRBV6-6
CDR3 protein: CATIPTGTFGYTF

CDR3 length: 17
J gene: TRBJ2-3
V gene: TRBV15
CDR3 protein: CATSREIGGKITDTQYF

CDR3 length: 16
J gene: TRBJ2-5
V gene: TRBV2
CDR3 protein: CASRGTSGSRRETQYF

CDR3 length: 13
J gene: TRBJ1-1
V gene: TRBV7-9
CDR3 protein: CASSLTGNTEAFF